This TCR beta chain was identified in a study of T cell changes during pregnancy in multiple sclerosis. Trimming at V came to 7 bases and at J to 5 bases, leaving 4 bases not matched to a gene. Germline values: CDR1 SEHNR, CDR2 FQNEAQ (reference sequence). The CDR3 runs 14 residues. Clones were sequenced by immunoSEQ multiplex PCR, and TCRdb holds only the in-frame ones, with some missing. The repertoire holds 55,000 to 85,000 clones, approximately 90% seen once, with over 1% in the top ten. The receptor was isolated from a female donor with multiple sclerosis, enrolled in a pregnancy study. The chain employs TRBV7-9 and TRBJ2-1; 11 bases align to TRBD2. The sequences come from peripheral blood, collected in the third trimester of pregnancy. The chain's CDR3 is CASTPGLADNEQFF. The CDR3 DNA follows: TGTGCCAGCACCCCGGGACTAGCGGACAATGAGCAGTTCTTC.